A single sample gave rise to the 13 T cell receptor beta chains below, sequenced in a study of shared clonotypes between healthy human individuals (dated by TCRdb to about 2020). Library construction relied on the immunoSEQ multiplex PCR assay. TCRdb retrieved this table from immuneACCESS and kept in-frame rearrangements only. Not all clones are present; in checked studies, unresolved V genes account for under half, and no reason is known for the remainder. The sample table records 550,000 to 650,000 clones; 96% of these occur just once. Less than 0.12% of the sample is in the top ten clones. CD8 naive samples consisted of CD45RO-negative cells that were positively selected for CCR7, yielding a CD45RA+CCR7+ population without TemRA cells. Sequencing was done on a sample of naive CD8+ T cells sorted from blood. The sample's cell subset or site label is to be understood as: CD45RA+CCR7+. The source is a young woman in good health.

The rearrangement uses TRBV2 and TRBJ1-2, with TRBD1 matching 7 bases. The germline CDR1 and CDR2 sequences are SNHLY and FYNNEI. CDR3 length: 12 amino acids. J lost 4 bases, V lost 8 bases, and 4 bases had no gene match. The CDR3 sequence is CASEQGSYGYTF. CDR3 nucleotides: TGTGCCAGCGAACAGGGGAGCTATGGCTACACCTTC.

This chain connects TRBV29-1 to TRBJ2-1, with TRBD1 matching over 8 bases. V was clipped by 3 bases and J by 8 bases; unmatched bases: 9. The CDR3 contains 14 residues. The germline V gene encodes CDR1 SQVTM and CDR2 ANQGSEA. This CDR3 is CSVDSGTGEHEQFF. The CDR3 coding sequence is TGCAGCGTTGACTCCGGGACAGGTGAGCATGAGCAGTTCTTC.

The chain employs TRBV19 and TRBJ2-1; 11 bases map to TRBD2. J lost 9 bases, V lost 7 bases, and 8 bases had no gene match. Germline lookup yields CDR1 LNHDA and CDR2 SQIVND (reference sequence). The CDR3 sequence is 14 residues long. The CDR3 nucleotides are TGTGCCAGTACCCTTAGCGGGAGGGCGGGTGAGCAGTTCTTC. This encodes CASTLSGRAGEQFF.

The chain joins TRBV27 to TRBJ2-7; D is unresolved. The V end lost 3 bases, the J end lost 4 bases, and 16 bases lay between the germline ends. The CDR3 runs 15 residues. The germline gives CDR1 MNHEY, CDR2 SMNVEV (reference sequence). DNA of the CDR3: TGTGCCAGCAGTTTCATCGCAGACACTCCTTACGAGCAGTACTTC. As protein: CASSFIADTPYEQYF.

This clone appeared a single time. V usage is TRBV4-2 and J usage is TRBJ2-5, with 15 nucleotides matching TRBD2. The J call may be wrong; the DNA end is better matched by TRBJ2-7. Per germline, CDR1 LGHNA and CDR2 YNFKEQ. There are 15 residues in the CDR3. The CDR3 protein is CASTPGLAGGYEQYF. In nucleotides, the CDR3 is TGTGCCAGCACCCCGGGACTAGCGGGAGGCTACGAGCAGTACTTC.

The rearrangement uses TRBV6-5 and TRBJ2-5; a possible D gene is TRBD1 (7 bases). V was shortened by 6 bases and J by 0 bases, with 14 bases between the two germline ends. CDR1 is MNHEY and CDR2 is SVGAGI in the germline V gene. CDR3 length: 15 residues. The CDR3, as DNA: TGTGCCAGCAGCTCCGACAGGGAGGACCAAGAGACCCAGTACTTC. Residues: CASSSDREDQETQYF.

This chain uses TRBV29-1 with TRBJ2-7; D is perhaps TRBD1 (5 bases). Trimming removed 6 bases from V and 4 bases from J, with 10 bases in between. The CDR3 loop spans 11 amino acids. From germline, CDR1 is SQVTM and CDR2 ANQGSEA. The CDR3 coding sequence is TGCAGCGTACGACAGCAATACGAGCAGTACTTC. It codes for CSVRQQYEQYF.

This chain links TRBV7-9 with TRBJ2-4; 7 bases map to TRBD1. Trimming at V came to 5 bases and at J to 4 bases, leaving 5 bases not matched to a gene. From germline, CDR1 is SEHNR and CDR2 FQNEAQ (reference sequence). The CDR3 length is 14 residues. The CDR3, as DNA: TGTGCCAGCAGCAAACCGGGACAGAAAAACATTCAGTACTTC. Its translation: CASSKPGQKNIQYF. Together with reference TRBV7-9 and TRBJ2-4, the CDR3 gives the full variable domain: DTGVSQNPRHKITKRGQNVTFRCDPISEHNRLYWYRQTLGQGPEFLTYFQNEAQLEKSRLLSDRFSAERPKGSFSTLEIQRTEQGDSAMYLCASSKPGQKNIQYFGAGTRLSVL.

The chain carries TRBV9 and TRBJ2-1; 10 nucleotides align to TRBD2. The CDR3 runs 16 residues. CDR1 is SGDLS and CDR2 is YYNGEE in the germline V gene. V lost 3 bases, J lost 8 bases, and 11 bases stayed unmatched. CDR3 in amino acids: CASSDPSSGRMDEQFF. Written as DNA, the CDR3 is TGTGCCAGCAGCGACCCTTCTAGCGGGAGAATGGATGAGCAGTTCTTC.

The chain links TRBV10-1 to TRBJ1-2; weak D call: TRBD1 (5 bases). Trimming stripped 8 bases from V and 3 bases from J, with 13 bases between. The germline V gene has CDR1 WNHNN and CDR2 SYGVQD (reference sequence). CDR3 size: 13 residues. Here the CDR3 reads CASSGRDYYGYTF. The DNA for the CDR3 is TGCGCCAGCTCCGGCAGGGACTACTATGGCTACACCTTC.

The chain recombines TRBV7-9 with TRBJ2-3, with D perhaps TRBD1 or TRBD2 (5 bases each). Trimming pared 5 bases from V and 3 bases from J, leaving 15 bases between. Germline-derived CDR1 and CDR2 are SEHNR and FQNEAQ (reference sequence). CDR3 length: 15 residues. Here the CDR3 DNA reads TGTGCCAGCAGCCCCCACGAGGGGTGGACAGATACGCAGTATTTT. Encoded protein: CASSPHEGWTDTQYF.

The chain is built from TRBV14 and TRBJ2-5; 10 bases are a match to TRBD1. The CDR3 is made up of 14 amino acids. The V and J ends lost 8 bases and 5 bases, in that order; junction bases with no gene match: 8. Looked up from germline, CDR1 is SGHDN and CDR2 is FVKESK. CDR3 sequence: CASATGGYLETQYF. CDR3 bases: TGTGCCAGCGCGACAGGGGGCTATCTGGAGACCCAGTACTTC.

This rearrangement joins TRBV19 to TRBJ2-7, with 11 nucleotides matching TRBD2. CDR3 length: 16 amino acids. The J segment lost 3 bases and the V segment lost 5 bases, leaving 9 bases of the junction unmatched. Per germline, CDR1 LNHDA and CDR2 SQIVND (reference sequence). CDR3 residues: CASSPGPSGRHYEQYF. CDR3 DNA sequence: TGTGCCAGTAGTCCCGGCCCTAGCGGGAGGCACTACGAGCAGTACTTC. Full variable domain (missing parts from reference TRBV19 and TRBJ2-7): DGGITQSPKYLFRKEGQNVTLSCEQNLNHDAMYWYRQDPGQGLRLIYYSQIVNDFQKGDIAEGYSVSREKKESFPLTVTSAQKNPTAFYLCASSPGPSGRHYEQYFGPGTRLTVT.